Listed here is a single T cell receptor (beta chain). Its cognate antigen has yet to be identified. No much larger clone exists at a distance of one base, and base qualities are not known. Peripheral blood CD8+ and CD4+ T cells from healthy donors, Susac syndrome patients and multiple sclerosis patients were profiled using high-throughput TCR beta sequencing. The multiple sclerosis controls were treatment-naive patients who had stable or active relapsing-remitting disease and met the revised McDonald criteria. Bulk CD8+ and CD4+ T cells were purified magnetically by negative isolation, whereas CD8+ TEMRA cells were enriched by FACS. Blood was collected in EDTA tubes and processed within 24 hours, with PBMCs isolated through density gradient centrifugation. PBMCs intended for TCR sequencing were frozen in liquid nitrogen and were later thawed in a 37 degrees C water bath. The sorted or isolated CD4+, CD8+ and CD8+ TEMRA cells reached a purity of at least 90%.

The CDR3, from cysteine to phenylalanine, totals 16 residues. Just the 48-base CDR3 DNA is kept, in frame starting at base 1. The germline V end is reduced by 0 bases and the J end by 4 bases; junction bases left unmatched: 5. Reading the germline V gene (reference sequence) gives CDR1 SEHNR and CDR2 FQNEAQ. RNA was extracted using the RNeasy kit, and roughly 0.45 to 1 ug of the RNA was reverse transcribed with random hexamers. The immunoSEQ multiplex PCR assay, covering 54 Vbeta and 13 Jbeta segments, was used to amplify TCR beta CDR3 regions. To correct PCR amplification bias, a synthetic template baseline was used for both primer optimization and computational correction. As for the authors' bioinformatics: Only productive sequences were kept, with reads annotated to V, D and J genes according to IMGT and analyzed in immunoSEQ Analyzer. Clonality was computed as one minus Shannon entropy normalized by log2 of the number of productive unique sequences. Public and private clones were assessed among the 100 most prevalent clones of each patient and control. Clones were defined as Susac-specific when absent from the healthy and MS cohorts, from over 950 published viral clones and from other ImmuneACCESS disease sequences. TCRdb applied fastp at Q25 and MiXCR to the public reads, then kept only in-frame beta chains. Identical CDR3 protein sequences are pooled into one entry, listed with their most common genes and DNA. V and J calls and clone size were set by TCRdb, not the authors. This sample holds 110,000 or so distinct CDR3 sequences; 85% to 95% were observed only once. The ten largest clones capture about 0.087% of the sample.

The data were obtained in a study of CD8 T cells in Susac syndrome (dated by TCRdb to the late 2010s). Some background on the complete study: Repertoire sequencing was used to test whether CD8+ T cell activation and differentiation in Susac syndrome was antigen driven.

Overall study outcomes, separate from this receptor: The number of individuals in the TCR sequencing and HLA analysis was recognized as being relatively small.

Input material: CD4+ T cells from PBMCs. The sequence links TRBV7-9 to TRBJ1-1; a stretch of 10 junction bases matches TRBD1. The TCR comes from a human donor with multiple sclerosis. CDR3 loop: CASSLARQGAVTEAFF. At the DNA level, the sequence is TGTGCCAGCAGCTTAGCGCGACAGGGGGCTGTCACTGAAGCTTTCTTT.